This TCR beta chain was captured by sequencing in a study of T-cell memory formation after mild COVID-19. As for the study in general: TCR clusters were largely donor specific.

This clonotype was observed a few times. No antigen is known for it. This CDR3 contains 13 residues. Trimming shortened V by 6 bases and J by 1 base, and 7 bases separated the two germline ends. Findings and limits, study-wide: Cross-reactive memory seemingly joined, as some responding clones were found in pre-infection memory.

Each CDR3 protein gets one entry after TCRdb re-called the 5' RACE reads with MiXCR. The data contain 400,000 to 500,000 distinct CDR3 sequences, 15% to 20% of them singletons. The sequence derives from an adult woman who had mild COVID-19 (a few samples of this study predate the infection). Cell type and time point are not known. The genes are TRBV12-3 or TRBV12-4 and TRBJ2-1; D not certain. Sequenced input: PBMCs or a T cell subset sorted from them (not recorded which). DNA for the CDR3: TGTGCCAGCAGGGTAGGGTCCTACAATGAGCAGTTCTTC. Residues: CASRVGSYNEQFF.